These 19 T cell receptor beta chains share one sample of origin, sequenced in a study of blood T cell repertoires in COVID-19. Generated by immunoSEQ multiplex PCR, the TCRdb table keeps only in-frame clones and is missing some. The table includes about 180,000 clones, approximately 84% detected once. Sample: peripheral blood. These receptors all stem from a human donor in a cohort sampled during active COVID-19.

The CDR3 region is CASSEARRGTGSYEQYF. The CDR3, as DNA: TGTGCCAGCAGTGAAGCGCGGAGGGGGACAGGTTCCTACGAGCAGTACTTC. The chain employs TRBV2 and TRBJ2-7, with 8 bases identical to TRBD1. The CDR3 consists of 17 residues. Germline V gives CDR1 SNHLY, CDR2 FYNNEI. Germline trimming cut 0 bases from V and 1 base from J; bases unmatched to any gene: 8.

This chain connects TRBV5-1 to TRBJ2-7; 8 bases line up with TRBD1. Germline V gives CDR1 SGHRS, CDR2 YFSETQ. The junction had 6 bases not matched to a gene; V was cut back by 3 bases and J by 1 base. This CDR3 is 15 amino acids long. The CDR3 sequence: CASSSGTGVSYEQYF. Written as DNA, the CDR3 is TGCGCCAGCAGCTCAGGGACAGGAGTTTCCTACGAGCAGTACTTC.

The rearrangement uses TRBV29-1 and TRBJ1-2; 7 bases are shared with TRBD1. With V trimmed by 7 bases and J by 7 bases, 9 bases remained unmatched. The CDR3 extends over 12 amino acids. From germline, CDR1 is SQVTM and CDR2 ANQGSEA. The CDR3 here is CSALQGVSGYTF. In DNA form, the CDR3 reads TGCAGCGCCTTGCAGGGGGTCAGTGGCTACACCTTC.

Comment on this clone: At one end, the junction sequence differs from germline, possibly due to a read error. V is TRBV19 and J is TRBJ1-6; no clear D gene. CDR3 length: 13 amino acids. Germline CDR1 and CDR2: LNHDA and SQIVND (reference sequence). CDR3 bases: TGTGCCAGTATGAGGGCCCAAAATTTACCCCTCCACTTT. This sequence encodes CASMRAQNLPLHF.

V and J are TRBV30 and TRBJ1-2; D gene uncertain. Germline CDR1 is GTSNPN and CDR2 is SVGIG (reference sequence). V lost 2 bases and J lost 6, with 10 bases in between. The CDR3 has 12 residues. CDR3 sequence: CAWSSRGDGYTF. The CDR3 region has the DNA TGTGCCTGGAGTTCTCGGGGTGATGGCTACACCTTC.

V usage is TRBV5-1 and J usage is TRBJ1-1; D gene uncertain. CDR1 SGHRS and CDR2 YFSETQ come from the germline V gene. There are 14 residues in the CDR3. V shed 0 bases and J shed 1 base, with 7 bases lying between them. The CDR3 sequence: CASSLAVTNTEAFF. Here the CDR3 DNA reads TGCGCCAGCAGCTTGGCAGTTACGAACACTGAAGCTTTCTTT.

The V gene is TRBV7-2, the J gene TRBJ1-1, with TRBD1 identical over 9 bases. Germline-derived CDR1 and CDR2 are SGHTA and FQGNSA. The junction had 8 bases not matched to a gene; V was cut back by 7 bases and J by 5 bases. CDR3 length: 14 amino acids. The chain's CDR3 is CASMWTGEMTEAFF. In nucleotides, the CDR3 is TGTGCCAGCATGTGGACAGGGGAGATGACTGAAGCTTTCTTT.

The rearrangement joins TRBV2 to TRBJ1-1; 7 bases line up with TRBD1. This CDR3 comprises 16 residues. CDR1 and CDR2 from the germline V gene are SNHLY and FYNNEI. After removal of 6 bases from V and 4 bases from J, the junction contained 14 bases not matched to a gene. DNA for the CDR3: TGTGCCAGCAGAGCTGGGACAGCGGGAGGTATCACTGAAGCTTTCTTT. This sequence encodes CASRAGTAGGITEAFF.

In regard to this clone: This CDR3 is also generated by other DNA sequences in the sample. The gene calls are TRBV5-1 and TRBJ1-1, with 8 bases identical to TRBD1. The CDR3 length is 15 residues. After removal of 4 bases from V and 5 bases from J, the junction contained 10 bases not matched to a gene. Germline V gene data show CDR1 as SGHRS and CDR2 as YFSETQ. The CDR3 bases are TGCGCCAGCAGCCTTGACAGGGGTTCTCTTACTGAAGCTTTCTTT. It translates to CASSLDRGSLTEAFF.

This chain links TRBV6-5 with TRBJ1-1; D is unclear. There are 14 residues in the CDR3. Between the trimmed V and J ends, which lost 5 bases and 7 bases, there was a span of 17 bases. Germline V gene sequence: CDR1 MNHEY, CDR2 SVGAGI. Written as DNA, the CDR3 is TGTGCCAGCAGTCGAAGACCCGCCCTAGGTGAAGCTTTCTTT. It yields the protein CASSRRPALGEAFF.

This clone was counted between two and nine times. This chain joins TRBV3-1 (or the pseudogene TRBV3-2) and TRBJ2-1; 7 nucleotides line up with TRBD1. V lost 3 bases to trimming and J lost 6 bases; unmatched junction nucleotides: 8. Germline values: CDR1 LGHDT, CDR2 YNNKEL (reference sequence). This CDR3 comprises 15 residues. In nucleotides, the CDR3 is TGTGCCAGCAGCCAGGGAGCCTCAGGGGGCAATGAGCAGTTCTTC. Its translation is CASSQGASGGNEQFF.

The chain employs TRBV5-4 and TRBJ2-5; 8 bases map to TRBD1. Germline V gene lookup returns CDR1 SGHNT and CDR2 YYREEE (reference sequence). Germline trimming cut 4 bases from V and 4 bases from J; bases unmatched to any gene: 12. This CDR3 has 16 residues. The CDR3 protein is CASSETRQGAGETQYF. The CDR3 DNA reads as TGTGCCAGCAGCGAGACTAGGCAGGGGGCAGGAGAGACCCAGTACTTC.

This clone was observed a handful of times. The gene calls are TRBV30 and TRBJ1-2; no firm D call. The V gene lost 4 bases and the J gene lost 8 bases, with 14 bases spanning the gap. CDR1 is GTSNPN and CDR2 is SVGIG in the germline V gene (reference sequence). The CDR3 extends over 12 amino acids. Here the CDR3 reads CAWTAEGAGYTF. In DNA form, the CDR3 reads TGTGCCTGGACCGCAGAGGGAGCGGGCTACACCTTC.

In DNA, the CDR3 is TGTGCCAGCAGTTTACACGCGAGCTCTGGAAACACCATATATTTT. The encoded protein is CASSLHASSGNTIYF. The rearrangement links TRBV27 to TRBJ1-3; D unresolved. V dropped 2 bases and J dropped 0 bases, with 8 bases sitting between them. This CDR3 has 15 residues. CDR1 and CDR2 (germline): MNHEY, SMNVEV (reference sequence).

In this sample, this clone turned up a few times. The V gene is TRBV29-1, the J gene TRBJ1-1; no clear D gene. The germline V gene encodes CDR1 SQVTM and CDR2 ANQGSEA. This CDR3 region has 8 residues. Trimming stripped 8 bases from V and 10 bases from J, with 8 bases between. The CDR3, as DNA: TGCAGCCCAGGAGGAGCTTTCTTT. This encodes CSPGGAFF.

The chain has TRBV7-9 and TRBJ2-2; 9 nucleotides line up with TRBD1. This CDR3 spans 14 amino acids. With V trimmed by 6 bases and J by 6 bases, 5 bases remained unmatched. The germline V gene has CDR1 SEHNR and CDR2 FQNEAQ (reference sequence). CDR3 bases: TGTGCCAGCAGTCCGGACAGGGGTCCCGGGGAGCTGTTTTTT. Translated, it gives CASSPDRGPGELFF.

This chain uses TRBV4-1 with TRBJ2-1; 9 bases line up with TRBD1. Germline assignment: CDR1 MGHRA and CDR2 YSYEKL. CDR3 length equals 16 residues. Unmatched junction bases numbered 7, after V lost 3 bases and J lost 4 bases. CDR3 in DNA: TGCGCCAGCAGCCACCCCCGGGACAGGGCGTACAATGAGCAGTTCTTC. Its protein is CASSHPRDRAYNEQFF.

The gene calls are TRBV3-1 (or the pseudogene TRBV3-2) and TRBJ2-3; D unresolved. There are 14 residues in the CDR3. From germline, CDR1 is LGHDT and CDR2 YNNKEL (reference sequence). With 0 bases removed from V and 5 bases from J, the gap between germline ends came to 9 bases. In DNA, the CDR3 is TGTGCCAGCAGCCAAGATACCCAGAAAGATACGCAGTATTTT. This gives the protein CASSQDTQKDTQYF.

This clone occurred a few times. J is TRBJ2-6 and V is TRBV6-5; the D is unclear. Trimming left V 8 bases short and J 0 bases short, with 5 bases between. The V gene's germline CDR1 is MNHEY and CDR2 SVGAGI. The CDR3 runs 13 residues. This CDR3 is CASYSSGANVLTF. The CDR3 DNA sequence: TGTGCCAGCTATTCCTCTGGGGCCAACGTCCTGACTTTC.